Sequencing of this TCR beta chain was carried out in a study of identical twins. TCRdb re-derived calls from the 5' RACE reads in MiXCR, one entry per CDR3 protein. Of 250,000 to 300,000 distinct CDR3 sequences listed, around 8.8% are singletons. Trimming removed 6 bases from V and 5 bases from J, with 10 bases in between. CDR3 length: 12 amino acids. CDR1 and CDR2 from the germline V gene are LNHDA and SQIVND (reference sequence). The same specimen was also included in a second study, on yellow fever vaccine responses in identical twins.

The source is a woman aged 18-29 years in good health. The V and J genes are TRBV19 and TRBJ2-5; possibly TRBD2 for D (5 bases). Sample: CD8+ T cells sorted from blood. As DNA, the CDR3 is TGTGCCAGTAGCCTGGACTTCGAGACCCAGTACTTC. Protein sequence: CASSLDFETQYF.